These 4 T cell receptor beta chains were sequenced from one sample in a study of chronic HIV infection and antiretroviral therapy. TCRdb independently ran MiXCR on the 5' RACE reads; one entry per CDR3 protein. The table records some 37,000 distinct CDR3 sequences, about 8.9% of them present only once. The specimen sequenced was peripheral blood. All receptors come from an adult who had HIV and had not received antiretroviral therapy, or was an uninfected healthy control (not recorded which).

This clonotype was picked up a small number of times. The genes are TRBV28 and TRBJ2-3; TRBD2 matches at 9 bases. J lost 2 bases, V lost 7 bases, and 7 bases had no gene match. Germline assignment: CDR1 MDHEN and CDR2 SYDVKM. CDR3 length: 15 amino acids. CDR3 in amino acids: CASIEAGGTTDTQYF. The CDR3, as DNA: TGTGCCAGCATCGAGGCGGGAGGGACCACAGATACGCAGTATTTT. The full variable domain, in which reference TRBV28 and TRBJ2-3 provide the parts outside the CDR3, is DVKVTQSSRYLVKRTGEKVFLECVQDMDHENMFWYRQDPGLGLRLIYFSYDVKMKEKGDIPEGYSVSREKKERFSLILESASTNQTSMYLCASIEAGGTTDTQYFGPGTRLTVL.

The chain uses TRBV29-1 and TRBJ1-1; D gene uncertain. The V end lost 6 bases, the J end lost 1 base, and 18 bases lay between the germline ends. CDR1 is SQVTM, CDR2 ANQGSEA, per germline. The CDR3 has 15 amino acids. CDR3 in amino acids: CSVQTDLLANTEAFF. The CDR3 nucleotides read TGCAGCGTCCAAACCGACTTGCTCGCGAACACTGAAGCTTTCTTT.

The sample holds a few counts of this clonotype. J is TRBJ2-4 and V is TRBV15; D unclear. This CDR3 spans 13 amino acids. Trimming removed 5 bases at V and 3 bases at J, with 8 bases between. Germline CDR1 is LNHNV and CDR2 is YYDKDF (reference sequence). The CDR3, as DNA: TGTGCCACCAGCGGGGAAAGCAAAAACATTCAGTACTTC. The encoded protein is CATSGESKNIQYF.

This chain joins TRBV27 and TRBJ2-7; 14 nucleotides agree with TRBD2. Germline trimming cut 6 bases from V and 6 bases from J; bases unmatched to any gene: 10. Germline-derived CDR1 and CDR2 are MNHEY and SMNVEV (reference sequence). The CDR3 sequence is 16 residues long. This CDR3 is CASSPARLAGGSEQYF. CDR3 sequence (DNA): TGTGCCAGCAGCCCCGCTCGACTAGCGGGAGGGAGCGAGCAGTACTTC.